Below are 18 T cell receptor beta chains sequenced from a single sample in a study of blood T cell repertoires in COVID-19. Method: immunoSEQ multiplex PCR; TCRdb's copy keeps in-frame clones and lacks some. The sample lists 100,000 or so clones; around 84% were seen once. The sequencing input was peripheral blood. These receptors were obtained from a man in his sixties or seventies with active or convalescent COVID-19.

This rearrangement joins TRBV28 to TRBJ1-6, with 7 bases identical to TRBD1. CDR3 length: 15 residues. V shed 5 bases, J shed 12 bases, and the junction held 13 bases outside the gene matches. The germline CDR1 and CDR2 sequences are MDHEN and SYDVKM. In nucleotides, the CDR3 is TGTGCCAGCAGTACCCCGGACAGGCGGAGGATACCCCTCCACTTT. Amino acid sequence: CASSTPDRRRIPLHF.

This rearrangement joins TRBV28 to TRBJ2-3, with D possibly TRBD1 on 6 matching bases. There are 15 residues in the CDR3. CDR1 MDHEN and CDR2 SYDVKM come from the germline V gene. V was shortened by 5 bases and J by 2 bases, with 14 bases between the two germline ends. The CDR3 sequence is CASSVPGQATDTQYF. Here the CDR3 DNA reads TGTGCCAGCAGTGTTCCGGGACAAGCCACAGATACGCAGTATTTT.

CDR3: CAWRQGYDGYTF. The CDR3 DNA is TGTGCCTGGAGACAGGGATACGATGGCTACACCTTC. The chain uses TRBV30 and TRBJ1-2, with D perhaps TRBD1 (6 bases). Germline V CDR1 and CDR2: GTSNPN, SVGIG (reference sequence). V shed 3 bases and J shed 6 bases, with 11 bases lying between them. This CDR3 has 12 amino acids.

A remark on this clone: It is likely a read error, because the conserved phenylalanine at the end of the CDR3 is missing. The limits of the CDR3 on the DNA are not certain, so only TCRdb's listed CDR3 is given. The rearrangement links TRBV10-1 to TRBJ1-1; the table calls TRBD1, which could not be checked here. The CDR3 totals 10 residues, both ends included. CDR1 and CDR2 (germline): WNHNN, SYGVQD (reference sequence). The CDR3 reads CASSECSDTV.

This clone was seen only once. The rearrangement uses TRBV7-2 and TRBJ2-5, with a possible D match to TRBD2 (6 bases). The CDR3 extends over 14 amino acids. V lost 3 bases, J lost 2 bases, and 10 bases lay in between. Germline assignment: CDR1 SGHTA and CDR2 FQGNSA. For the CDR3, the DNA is TGTGCCAGCAGCTTCCCGGGGGTACAAGAGACCCAGTACTTC. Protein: CASSFPGVQETQYF.

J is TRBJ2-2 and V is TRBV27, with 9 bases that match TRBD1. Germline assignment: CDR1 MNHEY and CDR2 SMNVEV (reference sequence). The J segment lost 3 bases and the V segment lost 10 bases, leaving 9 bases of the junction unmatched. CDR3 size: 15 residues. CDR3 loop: CATMGQGLHTGELFF. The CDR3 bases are TGTGCCACCATGGGACAGGGCCTTCACACCGGGGAGCTGTTTTTT.

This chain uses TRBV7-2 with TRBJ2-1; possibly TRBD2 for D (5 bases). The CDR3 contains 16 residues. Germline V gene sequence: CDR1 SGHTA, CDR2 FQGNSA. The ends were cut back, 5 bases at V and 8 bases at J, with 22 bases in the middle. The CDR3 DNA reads TGTGCCAGCAGCACCCGGTCAGGAGCGGCCGGGTATGAGCAGTTCTTC. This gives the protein CASSTRSGAAGYEQFF.

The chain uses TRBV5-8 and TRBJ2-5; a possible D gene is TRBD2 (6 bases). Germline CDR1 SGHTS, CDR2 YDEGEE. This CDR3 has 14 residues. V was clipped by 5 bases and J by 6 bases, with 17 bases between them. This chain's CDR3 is CASRVMGDWKTQYF. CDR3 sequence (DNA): TGTGCCAGCAGGGTTATGGGGGACTGGAAGACCCAGTACTTC.

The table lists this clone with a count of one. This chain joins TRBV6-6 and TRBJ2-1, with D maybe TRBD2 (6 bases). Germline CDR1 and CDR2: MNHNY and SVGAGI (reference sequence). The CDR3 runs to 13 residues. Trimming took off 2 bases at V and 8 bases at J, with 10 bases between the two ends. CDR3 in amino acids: CASSYGGFDEQFF. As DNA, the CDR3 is TGTGCCAGCAGTTACGGAGGGTTTGATGAGCAGTTCTTC.

The DNA of the CDR3 is TGTGCCAGCAGCCGACGGACGGAGGGTTGGGCACCCCTCCACTTT. It translates to CASSRRTEGWAPLHF. The chain combines TRBV28 with TRBJ1-6; unclear D gene. The germline gives CDR1 MDHEN, CDR2 SYDVKM. Between the trimmed V and J ends, which lost 6 bases and 11 bases, there was a span of 20 bases. The CDR3 length is 15 residues.

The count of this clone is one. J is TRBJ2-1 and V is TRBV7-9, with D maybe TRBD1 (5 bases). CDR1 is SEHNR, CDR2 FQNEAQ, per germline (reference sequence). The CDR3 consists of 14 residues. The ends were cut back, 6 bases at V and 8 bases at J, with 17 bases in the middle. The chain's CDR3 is CASRPQIDSHEQFF. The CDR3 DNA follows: TGTGCCAGCAGACCCCAGATCGACAGCCATGAGCAGTTCTTC.

CDR3 in DNA: TGTGCCAGCAGCCAGACAGGGTGGCGGGGCACAGATACGCAGTATTTT. It codes for CASSQTGWRGTDTQYF. The gene calls are TRBV7-3 and TRBJ2-3, with TRBD1 matching 7 bases. There are 16 residues in the CDR3. Losses at the gene ends were 5 bases for V and 1 base for J; bases not matched to a gene: 9. CDR1 and CDR2 from the germline V gene are SGHTA and FQGTGA.

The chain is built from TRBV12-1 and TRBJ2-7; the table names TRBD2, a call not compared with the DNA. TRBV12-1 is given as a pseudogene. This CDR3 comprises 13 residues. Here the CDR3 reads CASLREATYEQYF. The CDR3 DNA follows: TGTGCCAGCCTTAGGGAGGCAACCTACGAGCAGTACTTC.

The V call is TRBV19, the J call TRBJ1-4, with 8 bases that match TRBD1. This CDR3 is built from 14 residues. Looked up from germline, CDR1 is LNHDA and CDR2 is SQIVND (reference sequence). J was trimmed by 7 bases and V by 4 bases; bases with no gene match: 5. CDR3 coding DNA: TGTGCCAGTAGTAATCAGGGGGCCGGTGAAAAACTGTTTTTT. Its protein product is CASSNQGAGEKLFF.

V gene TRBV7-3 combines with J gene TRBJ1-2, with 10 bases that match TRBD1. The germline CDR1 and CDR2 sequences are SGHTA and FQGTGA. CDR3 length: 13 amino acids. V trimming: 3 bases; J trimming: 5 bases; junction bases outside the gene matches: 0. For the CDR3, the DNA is TGTGCCAGCAGCTTGGACAGGGGGTATGGCTACACCTTC. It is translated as CASSLDRGYGYTF.

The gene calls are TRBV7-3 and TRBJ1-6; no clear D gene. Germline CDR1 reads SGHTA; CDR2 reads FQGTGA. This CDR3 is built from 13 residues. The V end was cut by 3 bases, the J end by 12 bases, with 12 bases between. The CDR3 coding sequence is TGTGCCAGCAGCTTCCTCCGGGGAGAACCCCTCCACTTT. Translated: CASSFLRGEPLHF.

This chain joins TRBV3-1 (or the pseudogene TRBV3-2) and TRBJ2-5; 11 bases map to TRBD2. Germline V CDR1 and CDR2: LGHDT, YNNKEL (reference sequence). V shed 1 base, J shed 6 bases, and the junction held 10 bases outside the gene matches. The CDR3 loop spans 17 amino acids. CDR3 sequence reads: CASSQARLAGGGKTQYF. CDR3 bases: TGTGCCAGCAGCCAAGCTAGGCTAGCGGGGGGCGGGAAGACCCAGTACTTC.

CDR3 region: CASSPPVGGTSTDTQYF. The CDR3 DNA sequence: TGTGCCAGCTCACCACCGGTTGGGGGGACTAGCACAGATACGCAGTATTTT. The chain links TRBV18 to TRBJ2-3, with D perhaps matching TRBD2 (6 bases). This CDR3 is 17 amino acids long. Deletions cut 0 bases from V and 0 bases from J, with 13 bases between. The germline CDR1 and CDR2 sequences are KGHSH and LQKENI.